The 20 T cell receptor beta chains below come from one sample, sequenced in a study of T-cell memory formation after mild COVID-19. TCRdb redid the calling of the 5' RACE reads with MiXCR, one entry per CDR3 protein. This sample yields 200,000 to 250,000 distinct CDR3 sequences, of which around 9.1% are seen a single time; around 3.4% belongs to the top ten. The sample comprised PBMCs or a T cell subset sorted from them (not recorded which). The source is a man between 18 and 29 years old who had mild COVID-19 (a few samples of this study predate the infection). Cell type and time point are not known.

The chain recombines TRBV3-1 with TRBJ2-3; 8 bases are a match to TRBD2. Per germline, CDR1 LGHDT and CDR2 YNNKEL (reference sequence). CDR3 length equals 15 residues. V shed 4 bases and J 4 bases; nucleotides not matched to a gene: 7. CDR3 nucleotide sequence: TGTGCCAGCAGCCCACGGACTAGCTTGGCAGATACGCAGTATTTT. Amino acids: CASSPRTSLADTQYF.

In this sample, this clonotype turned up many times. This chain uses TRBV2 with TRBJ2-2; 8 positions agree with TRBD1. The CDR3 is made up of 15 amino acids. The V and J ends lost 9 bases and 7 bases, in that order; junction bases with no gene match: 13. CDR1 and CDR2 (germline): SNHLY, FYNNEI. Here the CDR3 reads CASSRQGPRVGELFF. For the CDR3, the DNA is TGTGCCAGTTCGCGACAGGGGCCAAGGGTCGGGGAGCTGTTTTTT.

The CDR3 nucleotides read TGCGCCAGCAGACGAGGTTCGGGGGTGGAGACCCAGTACTTC. It codes for CASRRGSGVETQYF. This chain joins TRBV5-1 and TRBJ2-5; tentative D call: TRBD2 (6 bases). Germline V lookup: CDR1 SGHRS, CDR2 YFSETQ. This CDR3 spans 14 amino acids. V lost 5 bases, J lost 5 bases, and 16 bases lay in between.

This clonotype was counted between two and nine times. DNA of the CDR3: TGCAGTGCCAGAAAGCCAGGGGGCTTCGCGTTAGGCACTGAAGCTTTCTTT. Its translation is CSARKPGGFALGTEAFF. The chain links TRBV20-1 to TRBJ1-1; 8 bases agree with TRBD1. From germline, CDR1 is DFQATT and CDR2 SNEGSKA (reference sequence). V dropped 6 bases and J dropped 4; count of bases not matched to a gene: 19. The CDR3 runs to 17 residues.

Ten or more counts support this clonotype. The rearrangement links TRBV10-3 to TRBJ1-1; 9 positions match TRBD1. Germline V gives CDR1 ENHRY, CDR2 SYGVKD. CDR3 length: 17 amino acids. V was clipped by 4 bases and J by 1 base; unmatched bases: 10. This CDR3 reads CAISVNPGQGANTEAFF. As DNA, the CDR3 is TGTGCCATCAGTGTAAATCCGGGACAGGGAGCGAACACTGAAGCTTTCTTT.

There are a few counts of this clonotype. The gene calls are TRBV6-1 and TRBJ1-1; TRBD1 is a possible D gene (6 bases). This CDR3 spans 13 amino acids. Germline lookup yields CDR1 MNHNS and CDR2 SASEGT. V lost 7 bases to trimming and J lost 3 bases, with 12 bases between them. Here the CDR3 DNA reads TGTGCCAGCATGAGAAGGGGGGACACTGAAGCTTTCTTT. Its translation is CASMRRGDTEAFF.

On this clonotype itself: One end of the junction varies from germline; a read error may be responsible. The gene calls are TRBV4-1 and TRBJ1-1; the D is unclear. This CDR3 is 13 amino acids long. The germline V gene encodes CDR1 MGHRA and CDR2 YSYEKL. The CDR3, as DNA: TGCGCCAGCAGCCAAGGCCTTAACACTGAAGCTTTATTT. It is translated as CASSQGLNTEALF.

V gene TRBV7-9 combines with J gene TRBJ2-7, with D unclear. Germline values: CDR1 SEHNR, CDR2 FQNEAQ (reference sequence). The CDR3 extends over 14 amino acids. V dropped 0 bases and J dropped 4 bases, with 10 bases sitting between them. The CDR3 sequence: CASSLAGRGYEQYF. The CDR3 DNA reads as TGTGCCAGCAGCTTAGCGGGTCGTGGGTACGAGCAGTACTTC.

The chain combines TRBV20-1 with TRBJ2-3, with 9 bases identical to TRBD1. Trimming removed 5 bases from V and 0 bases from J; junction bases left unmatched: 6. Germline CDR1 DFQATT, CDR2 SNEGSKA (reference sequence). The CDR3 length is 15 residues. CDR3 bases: TGCAGTGCTTTTAAACAGGGGGCTAGCACAGATACGCAGTATTTT. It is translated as CSAFKQGASTDTQYF.

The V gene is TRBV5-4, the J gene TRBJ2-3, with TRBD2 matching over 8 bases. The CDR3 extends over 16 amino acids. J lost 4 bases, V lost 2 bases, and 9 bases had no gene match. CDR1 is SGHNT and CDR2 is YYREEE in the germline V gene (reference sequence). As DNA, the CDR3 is TGTGCCAGCAGCTTTGGAACGGGGGGGCGGCCAGATACGCAGTATTTT. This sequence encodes CASSFGTGGRPDTQYF.

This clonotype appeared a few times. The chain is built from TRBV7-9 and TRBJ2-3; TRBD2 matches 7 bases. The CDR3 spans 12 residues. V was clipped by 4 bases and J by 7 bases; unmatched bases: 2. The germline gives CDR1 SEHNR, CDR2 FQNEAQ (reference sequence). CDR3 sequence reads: CASSWEGYTQYF. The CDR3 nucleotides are TGTGCCAGCAGCTGGGAGGGGTATACGCAGTATTTT. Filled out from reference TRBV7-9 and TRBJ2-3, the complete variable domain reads DTGVSQNPRHKITKRGQNVTFRCDPISEHNRLYWYRQTLGQGPEFLTYFQNEAQLEKSRLLSDRFSAERPKGSFSTLEIQRTEQGDSAMYLCASSWEGYTQYFGPGTRLTVL.

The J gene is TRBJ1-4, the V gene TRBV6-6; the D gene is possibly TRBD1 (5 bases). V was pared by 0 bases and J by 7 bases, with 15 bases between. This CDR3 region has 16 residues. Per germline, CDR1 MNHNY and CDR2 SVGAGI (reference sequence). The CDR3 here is CASSYSRGVGGEKLFF. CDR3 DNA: TGTGCCAGCAGTTACTCGAGAGGGGTCGGGGGTGAAAAACTGTTTTTT.

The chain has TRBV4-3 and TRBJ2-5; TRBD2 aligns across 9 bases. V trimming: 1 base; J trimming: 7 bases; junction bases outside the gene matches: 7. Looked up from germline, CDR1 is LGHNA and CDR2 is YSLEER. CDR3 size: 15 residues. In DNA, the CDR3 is TGCGCCAGCAGCCAAGTTAGCGGGGGCCGGGGGACCCAGTACTTC. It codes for CASSQVSGGRGTQYF.

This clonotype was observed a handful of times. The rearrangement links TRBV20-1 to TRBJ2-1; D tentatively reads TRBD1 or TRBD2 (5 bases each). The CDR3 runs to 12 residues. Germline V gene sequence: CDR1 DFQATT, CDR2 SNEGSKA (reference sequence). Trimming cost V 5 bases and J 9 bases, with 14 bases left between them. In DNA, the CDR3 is TGCAGTGCTTGGACGGGTGGGGGTGAGCAGTTCTTC. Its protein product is CSAWTGGGEQFF.

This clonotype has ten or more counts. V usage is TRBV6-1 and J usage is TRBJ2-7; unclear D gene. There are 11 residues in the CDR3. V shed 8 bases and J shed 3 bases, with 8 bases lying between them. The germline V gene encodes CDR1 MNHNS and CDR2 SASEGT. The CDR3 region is CASRGVYEQYF. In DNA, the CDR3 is TGTGCCAGCCGTGGAGTCTACGAGCAGTACTTC.

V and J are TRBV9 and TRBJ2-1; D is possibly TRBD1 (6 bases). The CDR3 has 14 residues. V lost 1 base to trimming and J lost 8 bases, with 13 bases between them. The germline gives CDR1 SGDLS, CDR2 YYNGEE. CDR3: CASSVYFEGDEQFF. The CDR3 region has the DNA TGTGCCAGCAGCGTATATTTTGAGGGGGATGAGCAGTTCTTC.

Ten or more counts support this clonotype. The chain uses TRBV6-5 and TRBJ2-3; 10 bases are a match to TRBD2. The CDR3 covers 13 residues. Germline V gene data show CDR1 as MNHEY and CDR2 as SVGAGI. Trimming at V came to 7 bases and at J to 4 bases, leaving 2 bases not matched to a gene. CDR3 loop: CASTTSGADTQYF. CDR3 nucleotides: TGTGCCAGCACCACTAGCGGGGCAGATACGCAGTATTTT.

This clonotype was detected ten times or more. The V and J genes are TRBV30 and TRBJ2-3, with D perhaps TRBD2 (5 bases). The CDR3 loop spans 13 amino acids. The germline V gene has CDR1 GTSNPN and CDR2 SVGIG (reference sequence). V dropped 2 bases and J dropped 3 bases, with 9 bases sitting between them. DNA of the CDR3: TGTGCCTGGAGTCGGGGTATGACAGATACGCAGTATTTT. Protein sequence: CAWSRGMTDTQYF.

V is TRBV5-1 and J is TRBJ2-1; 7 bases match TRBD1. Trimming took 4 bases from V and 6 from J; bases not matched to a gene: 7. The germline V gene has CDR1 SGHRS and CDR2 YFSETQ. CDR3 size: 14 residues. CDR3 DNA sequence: TGCGCCAGCAGCGAGAATTACAGGGGCAATGAGCAGTTCTTC. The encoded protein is CASSENYRGNEQFF. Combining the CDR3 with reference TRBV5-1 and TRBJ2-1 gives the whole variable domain KAGVTQTPRYLIKTRGQQVTLSCSPISGHRSVSWYQQTPGQGLQFLFEYFSETQRNKGNFPGRFSGRQFSNSRSEMNVSTLELGDSALYLCASSENYRGNEQFFGPGTRLTVL.

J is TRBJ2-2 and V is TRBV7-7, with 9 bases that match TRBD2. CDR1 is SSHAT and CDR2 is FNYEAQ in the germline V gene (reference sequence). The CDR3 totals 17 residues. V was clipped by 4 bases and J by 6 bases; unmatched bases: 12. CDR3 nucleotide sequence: TGTGCCAGCAGCTCCTTCGCCGGGACTAGCTCCCCCGGGGAGCTGTTTTTT. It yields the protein CASSSFAGTSSPGELFF.